This T cell receptor beta chain derives from a study of blood T cells in healthy people across ages (dated by TCRdb to about 2015). Regarding the research as a whole: In model experiments, template switching captured about one uniquely barcoded TCR beta cDNA molecule for every two T cells. To track age-related changes in TCR beta repertoire diversity, the study relied on deep sequencing normalized with unique cDNA molecular identifiers. Two additional independent replicas of 1 million unique cDNA reads from the same blood draw were analyzed for two donors (one aged 18 to 29 and one aged 80 or older). The donors were divided into four age groups: young (average around 15 years), middle-aged (approximately 39), aged (about 61) and long-lived (approximately 74). To avoid experimental bias, donors of different ages were distributed randomly across sequencing lanes. Broad study findings and their caveats: The percentage of naive T cells measured by flow cytometry correlated strongly with observed TCR beta diversity. Because the CMV infection status of the donors was unknown, age-related changes in expanded clonotypes may potentially have been confounded. Bulk unsorted PBMC profiling prevented conclusive comparison of naive and antigen-experienced compartments. As age increased, observed TCR beta diversity per million T cells dropped in a roughly linear way, and a significant reduction was already evident by age 40. Compared with the aged group, the long-lived group had more naive CD4+ T cells, fewer expanded clones and increased TCR diversity, a pattern suggesting age selection. Estimates of total diversity from one million sequenced T cells were regarded as lower bounds and underestimates.

Donors were a few dozen systemically healthy Caucasian individuals from Russia aged roughly 6 to 95 years. Each donor gave ten milliliters of peripheral blood, drawn into EDTA-treated Vacutainer tubes. Ficoll-Paque density-gradient centrifugation was used to isolate PBMCs, with at least 7 million obtained per sample. Total RNA was extracted from PBMCs with Trizol reagent, with at least 5.5 micrograms obtained per sample. The percentages of naive CD45RAhigh/CD27high T cells were determined by flow cytometry on a PBMC aliquot from every donor. CDR1 and CDR2 (SQVTM, ANQGSEA) derive from the germline V gene. Relative to germline, V is missing 6 bases and J is missing 0 bases, with 3 bases of the junction outside any gene match. The CDR3, cysteine through phenylalanine, is 14 amino acids long. Kept here is only the CDR3 DNA, which spans 42 bases and is read in frame from base 1. Library generation was performed with 5' RACE. The reads were generated on an Illumina HiSeq 2500. A second PCR of roughly 6 to 12 cycles was run with a J-beta primer mix and a sample-barcoded 5' primer. A template-switch 5' adaptor carrying 12 random nucleotides introduced a unique molecular identifier onto each TCR beta cDNA molecule. Each sample yielded at least 3 million CDR3-containing paired-end reads. First-strand cDNA was synthesized from all RNA with the Mint cDNA synthesis kit, primed by a TRBC-specific oligonucleotide. Following uracil-DNA glycosylase treatment, a first 18-cycle PCR with universal primers M1SS and BC2_uni_R was performed on all cDNA. In the authors' own workflow: For normalization, 1 million high-quality reads, each with a distinct molecular identifier, were randomly selected from each sample. Reads sharing molecular identifiers were discarded rather than binned into consensus sequences. CDR3 identification, clonotype clustering and error correction used MiTCR with a Q25 quality threshold and the strictest error-elimination algorithm. A nonparametric unseen species model with Euler transformation was used to estimate a lower bound on total TCR beta diversity. TCRdb reprocessed the public reads (quality trimming at Q25 with fastp, clone calling with MiXCR) and kept in-frame beta chains. Each entry is one CDR3 protein sequence, shown with its most common DNA and genes. None of the V and J calls come from the authors' own analysis; TCRdb made them. The sample profile shows around 1.5 million distinct CDR3 sequences; approximately 63% of them were found once. Roughly 7% of the sample is taken by the ten largest.

A few counts support this clonotype. Its antigen remains undetermined. Per-base qualities were not stored, and no clone one base away is much larger. This sequence was found in a man younger than 35 in good health. Sequences were obtained from blood. The chain employs TRBV29-1 and TRBJ2-1; 9 bases in the junction line up with TRBD2. This receptor carries the CDR3 CSVYSGSSYNEQFF. The base sequence is TGCAGCGTGTATAGCGGGAGCTCCTACAATGAGCAGTTCTTC.